These 27 T cell receptor beta chains share one sample of origin, sequenced in a study of T cell responses to AZD1222 COVID-19 vaccine. The method was immunoSEQ multiplex PCR; TCRdb's version includes in-frame clones alone and lacks a portion of them. The top ten hold about 16% of the sample, which has about 120,000 clones, about 86% seen once. The sample here was peripheral blood, taken 28 days after the second AZD1222 dose. These receptors were obtained from an adult who received the AZD1222 COVID-19 vaccine.

The chain is built from TRBV7-2 and TRBJ2-7; a possible D gene is TRBD2 (6 bases). V was clipped by 5 bases and J by 2 bases, with 16 bases between them. CDR3 length equals 15 residues. Germline CDR1 and CDR2: SGHTA and FQGNSA. The CDR3 DNA sequence: TGTGCCAGCAGCGCAGCGGGCGGGGACCCCTACGAGCAGTACTTC. Protein product: CASSAAGGDPYEQYF.

The rearrangement links TRBV3-1 (or the pseudogene TRBV3-2) to TRBJ2-2, with D perhaps being TRBD1 or TRBD2 (5 bases each). V lost 0 bases to trimming and J lost 3 bases, with 23 bases between them. This CDR3 is 20 amino acids long. Germline CDR1 is LGHDT and CDR2 is YNNKEL (reference sequence). CDR3 in amino acids: CASSQDKGFRGKEDTGELFF. CDR3 coding DNA: TGTGCCAGCAGCCAAGACAAGGGGTTTCGGGGAAAGGAGGACACCGGGGAGCTGTTTTTT.

The chain has TRBV12-3 or TRBV12-4 and TRBJ1-2; TRBD1 aligns across 7 bases. V dropped 5 bases and J dropped 8; count of bases not matched to a gene: 8. The CDR3 runs 13 residues. The CDR3 sequence is CASSPRQGNGYTF. In nucleotides, the CDR3 is TGTGCCAGCAGTCCCAGACAGGGTAACGGCTACACCTTC.

V usage is TRBV21-1 and J usage is TRBJ2-7; the tabulated D call, TRBD2, remains unverified against the DNA. TRBV21-1 constitutes a pseudogene. CDR3 length equals 16 residues. CDR3 DNA: TGTGCCAGCAGCGACTACGGGACTAGCGAGGCTAACGAGCAGTACTTC. It yields the protein CASSDYGTSEANEQYF.

In this sample, this clone turned up once. The chain employs TRBV4-1 and TRBJ2-1, with 12 bases fitting TRBD1. V shed 0 bases and J 3 bases; nucleotides not matched to a gene: 6. Per germline, CDR1 MGHRA and CDR2 YSYEKL. The CDR3 sequence is 18 residues long. The CDR3 loop reads CASSQEGGQGAFYNEQFF. The CDR3 DNA is TGCGCCAGCAGCCAAGAAGGGGGACAGGGGGCTTTCTACAATGAGCAGTTCTTC.

V and J are TRBV7-9 and TRBJ1-1, with a possible D match to TRBD1 (5 bases). Deletions cut 3 bases from V and 8 bases from J, with 19 bases between. In germline, CDR1 is SEHNR, CDR2 FQNEAQ (reference sequence). This CDR3 is built from 15 residues. As DNA, the CDR3 is TGTGCCAGCAGCTTCTCCATTTCGGGGGTCGGAGAAGCTTTCTTT. Amino acids: CASSFSISGVGEAFF. Based on the CDR3 plus reference TRBV7-9 and TRBJ1-1, the full variable domain is DTGVSQNPRHKITKRGQNVTFRCDPISEHNRLYWYRQTLGQGPEFLTYFQNEAQLEKSRLLSDRFSAERPKGSFSTLEIQRTEQGDSAMYLCASSFSISGVGEAFFGQGTRLTVV.

V is TRBV28 and J is TRBJ1-2, with a possible D match to TRBD1 (5 bases). Trimming pared 5 bases from V and 2 bases from J, leaving 15 bases between. Germline-derived CDR1 and CDR2 are MDHEN and SYDVKM. CDR3 length: 15 amino acids. For the CDR3, the DNA is TGTGCCAGCAGTCCCGTAGATCAGGGAAACTATGGCTACACCTTC. Amino acids: CASSPVDQGNYGYTF.

V and J are TRBV2 and TRBJ2-2; 9 bases are shared with TRBD1. There are 14 residues in the CDR3. The V segment lost 9 bases and the J segment 2 bases; nucleotides outside the gene matches: 4. CDR1 and CDR2 from the germline V gene are SNHLY and FYNNEI. CDR3 nucleotides: TGTGCCAGTAAGGGACAGGGAAACACCGGGGAGCTGTTTTTT. Translating it yields CASKGQGNTGELFF.

The chain links TRBV5-1 to TRBJ1-1, with D possibly TRBD1 on 5 matching bases. The V gene lost 3 bases and the J gene lost 0 bases, with 9 bases spanning the gap. This CDR3 is 14 amino acids long. The germline V gene encodes CDR1 SGHRS and CDR2 YFSETQ. In nucleotides, the CDR3 is TGCGCCAGCAGCTCCGCAGGGATGAACACTGAAGCTTTCTTT. This encodes CASSSAGMNTEAFF.

The CDR3: CASNTGVGSPLHF. In DNA, the CDR3 is TGCGCCAGCAATACAGGGGTTGGGTCACCCCTCCACTTT. This sequence joins TRBV4-1 and TRBJ1-6; 7 bases map to TRBD1. Losses at the gene ends were 7 bases for V and 10 bases for J; bases not matched to a gene: 7. This CDR3 comprises 13 residues. The germline V gene encodes CDR1 MGHRA and CDR2 YSYEKL.

The chain uses TRBV5-4 and TRBJ1-1; D might be TRBD1 (5 bases). CDR1 is SGHNT, CDR2 YYREEE, per germline (reference sequence). This CDR3 spans 14 amino acids. V dropped 0 bases and J dropped 0 bases, with 6 bases sitting between them. DNA for the CDR3: TGTGCCAGCAGCTTGGAAGGGGTGAACACTGAAGCTTTCTTT. Translation gives CASSLEGVNTEAFF.

The rearrangement uses TRBV27 and TRBJ2-1; 10 positions agree with TRBD2. Germline CDR1 and CDR2: MNHEY and SMNVEV (reference sequence). The CDR3 sequence is 16 residues long. Losses at the gene ends were 4 bases for V and 7 bases for J; bases not matched to a gene: 10. The CDR3 DNA reads TGTGCCAGCAGTTCCCCCCTAGCGGGAGAAACGAATGAGCAGTTCTTC. Its translation is CASSSPLAGETNEQFF.

On this clone: This sample also contains other DNA sequences that code for the same CDR3. The rearrangement links TRBV5-1 to TRBJ1-1, with TRBD1 as a possible D gene (5 bases). Germline V gene sequence: CDR1 SGHRS, CDR2 YFSETQ. Between the trimmed V and J ends, which lost 1 base and 3 bases, there was a span of 10 bases. This CDR3 has 14 amino acids. The CDR3 spells CASSLTGGDTEAFF. CDR3 nucleotide sequence: TGCGCCAGCAGCTTGACAGGCGGGGACACTGAAGCTTTCTTT.

A remark on this clone: The sample has other DNA sequences that encode this CDR3 too. J is TRBJ2-5 and V is TRBV5-1, with 10 bases identical to TRBD2. Losses at the gene ends were 4 bases for V and 2 bases for J; bases not matched to a gene: 2. Germline V gene data show CDR1 as SGHRS and CDR2 as YFSETQ. This CDR3 has 14 amino acids. The CDR3 is CASSLTSGQETQYF. The DNA of the CDR3 is TGCGCCAGCAGCCTGACTAGCGGGCAAGAGACCCAGTACTTC.

The rearrangement uses TRBV11-1 and TRBJ1-1, with D maybe TRBD1 (6 bases). There are 14 residues in the CDR3. CDR1 and CDR2 from the germline V gene are SGHAT and FQDESV (reference sequence). V was clipped by 1 base and J by 4 bases, with 10 bases between them. CDR3 in amino acids: CASSLEGGLTEAFF. As DNA, the CDR3 is TGTGCCAGCAGCTTAGAGGGGGGGCTCACTGAAGCTTTCTTT.

V is TRBV7-2 and J is TRBJ1-2; 8 bases are a match to TRBD1. Trimming at V came to 2 bases and at J to 7 bases, leaving 9 bases not matched to a gene. The CDR3 is 15 amino acids. The germline gives CDR1 SGHTA, CDR2 FQGNSA. Here the CDR3 DNA reads TGTGCCAGCAGCTTATCCCGGACAGGGATGCCTGGCTACACCTTC. This encodes CASSLSRTGMPGYTF. Using reference TRBV7-2 and TRBJ1-2 for the parts outside the CDR3, the full variable domain is GAGVSQSPSNKVTEKGKDVELRCDPISGHTALYWYRQSLGQGLEFLIYFQGNSAPDKSGLPSDRFSAERTGGSVSTLTIQRTQQEDSAVYLCASSLSRTGMPGYTFGSGTRLTVV.

The chain couples TRBV7-6 to TRBJ2-5; D is uncertain. V was pared by 1 base and J by 5 bases, with 20 bases between. Germline CDR1 reads SGHVS; CDR2 reads FNYEAQ. CDR3 size: 17 residues. Here the CDR3 DNA reads TGTGCCAGCAGCTTAGATTGGCACGGATCAGAGCTGGAGACCCAGTACTTC. Protein product: CASSLDWHGSELETQYF.

This sequence joins TRBV5-6 and TRBJ1-2; the D gene is possibly TRBD1 (6 bases). Germline-derived CDR1 and CDR2 are SGHDT and YYEEEE. V was cut by 4 bases and J by 5 bases, with 18 bases left in between. CDR3 length equals 15 residues. The CDR3 DNA reads TGTGCCAGCAGCCGCGTACAGGGTTCTCCTTATGGCTACACCTTC. Translated, it gives CASSRVQGSPYGYTF.

CDR3 region: CASSLRQGYEQYF. The CDR3 nucleotides are TGTGCCAGCAGCCTCCGACAGGGGTACGAGCAGTACTTC. The rearrangement joins TRBV3-1 (or the pseudogene TRBV3-2) to TRBJ2-7; 8 nucleotides match TRBD1. Germline loops: CDR1 LGHDT, CDR2 YNNKEL (reference sequence). V was pared by 4 bases and J by 4 bases, with 3 bases of the junction left unmatched. CDR3 size: 13 residues.

The sample holds a few counts of this clone. The chain recombines TRBV19 with TRBJ1-4, with D hard to call. Trimming left V 2 bases short and J 5 bases short, with 3 bases between. This CDR3 is 12 amino acids long. Germline values: CDR1 LNHDA, CDR2 SQIVND (reference sequence). The CDR3 loop reads CASSIINEKLFF. In DNA, the CDR3 is TGTGCCAGTAGTATAATCAATGAAAAACTGTTTTTT. Using reference TRBV19 and TRBJ1-4 for the parts outside the CDR3, the full variable domain is DGGITQSPKYLFRKEGQNVTLSCEQNLNHDAMYWYRQDPGQGLRLIYYSQIVNDFQKGDIAEGYSVSREKKESFPLTVTSAQKNPTAFYLCASSIINEKLFFGSGTQLSVL.

The chain recombines TRBV6-5 with TRBJ2-5, with D perhaps matching TRBD1 (7 bases). V was shortened by 6 bases and J by 1 base, with 15 bases between the two germline ends. Germline V gives CDR1 MNHEY, CDR2 SVGAGI. This CDR3 comprises 15 residues. CDR3 amino acids: CASSGRDSIQETQYF. CDR3 DNA sequence: TGTGCCAGCAGCGGGCGGGACAGCATCCAAGAGACCCAGTACTTC.

This clone was counted only a few times. The chain combines TRBV9 with TRBJ2-1, with D maybe TRBD2 (5 bases). V was cut by 4 bases and J by 6 bases, with 14 bases left in between. The CDR3 has 14 residues. Germline V lookup: CDR1 SGDLS, CDR2 YYNGEE. The chain's CDR3 is CASSLDSGINEQFF. The CDR3 coding sequence is TGTGCCAGCAGCCTCGACTCGGGGATCAATGAGCAGTTCTTC.

The V and J genes are TRBV6-5 and TRBJ1-1; D is ambiguous. V lost 3 bases and J lost 0, with 11 bases in between. The germline V gene encodes CDR1 MNHEY and CDR2 SVGAGI. This CDR3 has 15 amino acids. The CDR3 loop is CASSYNLLMNTEAFF. CDR3 in DNA: TGTGCCAGCAGTTATAACTTATTGATGAACACTGAAGCTTTCTTT.

A single count supports this clone. This chain joins TRBV5-5 and TRBJ1-1, with TRBD1 as a possible D gene (5 bases). V was pared by 4 bases and J by 11 bases, with 24 bases between. CDR1 SGHKS and CDR2 YYEKEE come from the germline V gene (reference sequence). CDR3 length equals 15 residues. The CDR3 spells CASSPPAGLISWAFF. The CDR3 DNA reads TGTGCCAGCAGCCCCCCTGCAGGGCTGATTTCGTGGGCTTTCTTT.

The V call is TRBV2, the J call TRBJ1-1; D ambiguous. V gave up 1 base and J gave up 4 bases, with 7 bases separating them. Germline CDR1 reads SNHLY; CDR2 reads FYNNEI. The length of the CDR3 is 13 residues. CDR3 sequence reads: CASSEGAGTEAFF. CDR3 coding DNA: TGTGCCAGCAGTGAAGGGGCTGGCACTGAAGCTTTCTTT.

J is TRBJ1-1 and V is TRBV19, with D tentatively TRBD1 (5 bases). The V gene's germline CDR1 is LNHDA and CDR2 SQIVND (reference sequence). This CDR3 comprises 12 residues. With 3 bases removed from V and 10 bases from J, the gap between germline ends came to 12 bases. DNA for the CDR3: TGTGCCAGTAGTATGGGGCGGGAAAGAGCTTTCTTT. This sequence encodes CASSMGRERAFF.

This sequence joins TRBV6-5 and TRBJ2-7; unclear D gene. With 2 bases removed from V and 1 base from J, the gap between germline ends came to 6 bases. Germline CDR1 is MNHEY and CDR2 is SVGAGI. There are 13 residues in the CDR3. The CDR3 DNA is TGTGCCAGCAGTTACCAAAGTTCCTACGAGCAGTACTTC. Translating it yields CASSYQSSYEQYF.